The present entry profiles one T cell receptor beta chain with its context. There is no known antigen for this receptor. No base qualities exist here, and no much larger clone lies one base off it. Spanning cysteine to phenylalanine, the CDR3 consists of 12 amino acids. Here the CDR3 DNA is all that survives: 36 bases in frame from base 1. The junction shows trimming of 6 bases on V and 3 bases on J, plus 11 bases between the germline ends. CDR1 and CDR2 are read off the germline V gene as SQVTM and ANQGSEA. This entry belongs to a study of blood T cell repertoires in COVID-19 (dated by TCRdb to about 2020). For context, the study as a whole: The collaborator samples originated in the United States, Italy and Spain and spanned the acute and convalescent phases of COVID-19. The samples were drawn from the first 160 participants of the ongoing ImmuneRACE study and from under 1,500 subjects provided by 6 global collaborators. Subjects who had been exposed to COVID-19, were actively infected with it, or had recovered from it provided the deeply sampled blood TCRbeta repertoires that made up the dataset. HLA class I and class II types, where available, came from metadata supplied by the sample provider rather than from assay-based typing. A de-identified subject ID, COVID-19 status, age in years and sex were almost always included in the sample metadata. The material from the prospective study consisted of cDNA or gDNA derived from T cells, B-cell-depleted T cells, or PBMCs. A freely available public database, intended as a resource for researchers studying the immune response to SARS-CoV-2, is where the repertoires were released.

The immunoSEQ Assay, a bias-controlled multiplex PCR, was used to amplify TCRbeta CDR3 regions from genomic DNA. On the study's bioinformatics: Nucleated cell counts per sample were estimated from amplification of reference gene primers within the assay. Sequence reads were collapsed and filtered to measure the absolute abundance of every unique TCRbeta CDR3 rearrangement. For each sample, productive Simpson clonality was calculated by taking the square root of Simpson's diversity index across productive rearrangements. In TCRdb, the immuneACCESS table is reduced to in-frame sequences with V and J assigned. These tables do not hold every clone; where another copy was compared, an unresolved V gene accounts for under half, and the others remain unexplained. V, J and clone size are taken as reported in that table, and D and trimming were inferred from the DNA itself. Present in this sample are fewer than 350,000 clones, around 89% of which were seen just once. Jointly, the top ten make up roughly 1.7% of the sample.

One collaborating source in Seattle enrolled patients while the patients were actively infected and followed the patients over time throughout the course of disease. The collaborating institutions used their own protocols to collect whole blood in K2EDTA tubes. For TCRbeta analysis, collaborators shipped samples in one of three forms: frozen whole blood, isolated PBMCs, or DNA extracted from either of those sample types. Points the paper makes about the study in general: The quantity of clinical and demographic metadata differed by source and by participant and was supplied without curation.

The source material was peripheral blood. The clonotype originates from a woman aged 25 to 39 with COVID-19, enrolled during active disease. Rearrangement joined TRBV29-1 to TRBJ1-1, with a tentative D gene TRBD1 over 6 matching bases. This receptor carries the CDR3 CSVTDRYTEAFF. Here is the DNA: TGCAGCGTAACGGACAGATACACTGAAGCTTTCTTT.